This T cell receptor beta chain was sequenced in a study of cytomegalovirus exposure and HLA in healthy donors. Unrecorded immune exposures were likely, despite nominal health at sampling. PCR used 60 Vbeta primers and 13 Jbeta primers. TCRdb keeps only in-frame clones here, not all; method: immunoSEQ multiplex PCR. Recorded for this sample: approximately 110,000 clones. Study results and caveats: Altogether, about 160 TCR beta chains were recorded as cytomegalovirus-associated.

V lost 0 bases, J lost 5 bases, and 16 bases lay in between. CDR3 length: 16 residues. Germline assignment: CDR1 LNHDA and CDR2 SQIVND (reference sequence). With respect to this clone: Its antigen remains unknown.

J is TRBJ2-5 and V is TRBV19; perhaps TRBD1 as D (8 bases). The source is a young man in good health and CMV-seronegative. Sequenced sample: PBMCs. The CDR3 bases are TGTGCCAGTAGTATAGAGGGGCACAGGGGGGGGGAGACCCAGTACTTC. The encoded protein is CASSIEGHRGGETQYF.